This T cell receptor (beta chain) was obtained from a study of blood T cell repertoires in COVID-19. Study as a whole: The origin of the acute and convalescent COVID-19 samples was the United States, Italy and Spain. From T cells, B-cell-depleted T cells, or PBMCs came the material, which was cDNA or gDNA.

Original handling: Cell counts per sample came from amplifying reference gene primers. Sequencing used immunoSEQ multiplex PCR; TCRdb keeps in-frame clones, though not all of them. Clone size and the V and J calls come from that table; the DNA yielded D and trimming. The table has 95,000 to 130,000 clones, over 80% seen once; the top ten hold about 2.2%. The specimen sequenced was peripheral blood. The sequence derives from a man aged 30 to 45 with acute or convalescent COVID-19.

CDR3 loop: CSVEGGTGNYGYTF. Here the CDR3 DNA reads TGCAGCGTTGAAGGGGGGACAGGAAACTATGGCTACACCTTC. The V gene is TRBV29-1, the J gene TRBJ1-2, with 8 positions matching TRBD1. V was clipped by 1 base and J by 2 bases; unmatched bases: 3. The CDR3 runs 14 residues. Looked up from germline, CDR1 is SQVTM and CDR2 is ANQGSEA.